This T cell receptor (beta chain) was retrieved from a study of T cells after yellow fever vaccination. Across the whole study: The authors sorted the EM, EMRA, CM and Tscm memory subsets using CD3, CD45RA, CCR7 and CD95.

This clonotype ranks as medium-sized (0.01 to 0.1%). V lost 0 bases to trimming and J lost 0 bases, with 9 bases between them. This CDR3 is 15 amino acids long. Germline CDR1 MNHNY, CDR2 SVGAGI (reference sequence). As TCR cDNA was made by 5'RACE template switching, a universal primer site and UMIs were added. MiXCR, applied by TCRdb to the 5' RACE reads, yields one record per CDR3 protein. The data show over 25,000 distinct CDR3 sequences, with 5.5% seen just once and roughly 10% held by the top ten. Points from the study as a whole: Clonotype sharing between CD4 and CD8 compartments was small.

This chain connects TRBV6-6 to TRBJ2-7; possible D gene TRBD2, 6 bases. This clonotype was obtained from a man aged 30 to 39 who received the YFV17D yellow fever vaccine. The sequences come from PBMCs, either bulk or a sorted T-cell subset (CD4+, CD8+, memory, or dextramer-sorted; not recorded which), collected 15 days after the yellow fever booster vaccination. The CDR3 region has the DNA TGTGCCAGCAGTTACTCGGGCGGGATCTCCTACGAGCAGTACTTC. It is translated as CASSYSGGISYEQYF.